A selection of T cell receptor beta chains follows, all from one sample in a study of Tregs in tolerant kidney transplant recipients. Profiling relied on immunoSEQ multiplex PCR, and the TCRdb table lists in-frame clones only, not all of them. This table holds roughly 66,000 clones, approximately 92% found once. The sequences come from CD8+ T cells from blood, collected before the transplant. These receptors originate from a human donor who received a combined kidney and bone marrow transplant. Both conserved end residues are part of each CDR3. D genes are given only for firm matches. Clone size is not always given. Where it is, it says once, few, many or a class for expanded clones.

CDR3 protein	CDR3 DNA	J gene	V gene	D gene	clone size
CAWEGGGANVLTF	TGTGCCTGGGAGGGCGGTGGGGCCAACGTCCTGACTTTC	TRBJ2-6	TRBV30	NA	NA
CASSRTGTSGANVLTF	TGTGCCAGCAGCCGGACAGGAACTTCTGGGGCCAACGTCCTGACTTTC	TRBJ2-6	TRBV7-9	TRBD1	NA
CASTKTSGFYTDTQYF	TGTGCCAGCACCAAGACTAGCGGGTTCTACACAGATACGCAGTATTTT	TRBJ2-3	TRBV2	TRBD2	once
CASGGSEQYF	TGTGCCAGCGGAGGCTCCGAGCAGTACTTC	TRBJ2-7	TRBV13	NA	once
CASSQGRGGQPQHF	TGCGCCAGCAGCCAAGGGCGGGGGGGACAGCCCCAGCATTTT	TRBJ1-5	TRBV4-1	NA	NA
CASSSGSSYEQYF	TGTGCCAGCAGCTCGGGGAGCTCCTACGAGCAGTACTTC	TRBJ2-7	TRBV5-6	NA	NA
CASSQVNYEQYF	TGTGCCAGCAGCCAAGTAAACTACGAGCAGTACTTC	TRBJ2-7	TRBV14	NA	NA
CASSLDYNRWAEAFF	TGTGCCAGCAGCTTAGATTATAACAGATGGGCTGAAGCTTTCTTT	TRBJ1-1	TRBV11-1	NA	NA
CASSVETANYGYTF	TGTGCCAGCAGCGTAGAAACAGCTAACTATGGCTACACCTTC	TRBJ1-2	TRBV9	NA	NA
CASSVGTGGHYGYTF	TGTGCCAGCAGCGTAGGCACAGGGGGACACTATGGCTACACCTTC	TRBJ1-2	TRBV9	TRBD1	NA
CARTGGLGYTF	TGTGCCAGAACAGGGGGTTTGGGCTACACCTTC	TRBJ1-2	TRBV2	TRBD1	NA
CASSQEEGTGGSPLHF	TGCGCCAGCAGCCAAGAAGAAGGGACAGGGGGTTCACCCCTCCACTTT	TRBJ1-6	TRBV4-3	TRBD1	NA
CASSPGNGQGFEQYF	TGCGCCAGCAGCCCGGGGAACGGACAGGGATTCGAGCAGTACTTC	TRBJ2-7	TRBV4-1	TRBD1	NA
CASSPRGTEAFF	TGTGCCAGCAGTCCCCGGGGGACTGAAGCTTTCTTT	TRBJ1-1	TRBV27	NA	few
CASSLGSLGNYGYTF	TGTGCCAGCAGCTTAGGTTCCCTAGGTAACTATGGCTACACCTTC	TRBJ1-2	TRBV13	NA	NA
CASKWGTGPYEQYF	TGTGCCAGCAAATGGGGGACAGGACCCTACGAGCAGTACTTC	TRBJ2-7	TRBV7-3	TRBD1	once
CSALTGDGYTF	TGCAGTGCCCTCACGGGGGATGGCTACACCTTC	TRBJ1-2	TRBV20-1	NA	NA
CASSLGAGTWEQYF	TGCGCCAGCAGCTTGGGGGCGGGGACGTGGGAGCAGTACTTC	TRBJ2-5	TRBV5-1	NA	NA
CASSYPGHGNQPQHF	TGTGCCAGCAGTTACCCGGGACACGGCAATCAGCCCCAGCATTTT	TRBJ1-5	TRBV6-5	NA	few
CASSYQGGEPLHF	TGTGCCAGCAGCTACCAGGGTGGGGAACCCCTCCACTTT	TRBJ1-6	TRBV7-9	NA	NA
CASSIDLGGIYEQYF	TGTGCCAGTAGTATAGATCTTGGGGGGATCTACGAGCAGTACTTC	TRBJ2-7	TRBV19	NA	NA
CASSTGSSYEQYF	TGCGCCAGTTCGACAGGGAGCTCCTACGAGCAGTACTTC	TRBJ2-7	TRBV4-1	TRBD1	NA
CASSVGMGLAGEEQYF	TGTGCCAGCAGCGTAGGTATGGGACTAGCGGGAGAAGAGCAGTACTTC	TRBJ2-7	TRBV9	TRBD2	once
CASSGGFAGSPLHF	TGTGCCAGCAGCGGAGGGTTCGCCGGCTCACCCCTCCACTTT	TRBJ1-6	TRBV9	NA	NA
CASSFRQFNSPLHF	TGTGCCAGCAGTTTTCGACAGTTTAATTCACCCCTCCACTTT	TRBJ1-6	TRBV27	NA	NA
CATSRARDSQGGNTIYF	TGTGCCACCAGCAGAGCCAGGGACAGCCAAGGGGGAAACACCATATATTTT	TRBJ1-3	TRBV15	TRBD1	few
CASGYQANSPLHF	TGTGCCAGCGGGTACCAGGCGAATTCACCCCTCCACTTT	TRBJ1-6	TRBV27	NA	NA
CASSLTENEQFF	TGTGCCAGCAGCTTAACGGAGAATGAGCAGTTCTTC	TRBJ2-1	TRBV16	NA	NA
CASSVVSGNYGYTF	TGTGCCAGCAGTGTCGTGTCAGGGAACTATGGCTACACCTTC	TRBJ1-2	TRBV2	NA	NA
CATQGETEEGDYGYTF	TGTGCCACCCAGGGTGAGACAGAAGAAGGAGACTATGGCTACACCTTC	TRBJ1-2	TRBV19	NA	NA